The 31 T cell receptor beta chains reported below all come from one sample, sequenced in a study of blood T cell repertoires in COVID-19. Using immunoSEQ multiplex PCR, the repertoire was profiled, and TCRdb retains in-frame clones only, with some absent. The data contain tens of thousands of clones, about 84% of them seen just once; the ten biggest clones take up approximately 15%. Sequencing was carried out using peripheral blood. These receptors were obtained from a human donor in a cohort sampled during active COVID-19.

This sequence joins TRBV19 and TRBJ2-6; no reliable D call. The CDR3 runs 19 residues. Per germline, CDR1 LNHDA and CDR2 SQIVND (reference sequence). V lost 3 bases to trimming and J lost 2 bases, with 20 bases between them. The DNA of the CDR3 is TGTGCCAGTAGTATCCAGGTCGACGTGTGGGCAACTGGGGCCAACGTCCTGACTTTC. Translated, it gives CASSIQVDVWATGANVLTF. Combining the CDR3 with reference TRBV19 and TRBJ2-6 gives the whole variable domain DGGITQSPKYLFRKEGQNVTLSCEQNLNHDAMYWYRQDPGQGLRLIYYSQIVNDFQKGDIAEGYSVSREKKESFPLTVTSAQKNPTAFYLCASSIQVDVWATGANVLTFGAGSRLTVL.

V gene TRBV6-5 combines with J gene TRBJ2-7, with a possible D match to TRBD2 (5 bases). The germline V and J ends were trimmed by 9 bases and 5 bases, with 11 bases remaining between them. The germline gives CDR1 MNHEY, CDR2 SVGAGI. CDR3 length: 11 residues. In DNA form, the CDR3 reads TGTGCCAGTAAGAAAGCGGACGAGCAGTACTTC. Protein product: CASKKADEQYF.

The chain uses TRBV14 and TRBJ2-1, with TRBD2 identical over 10 bases. The CDR3 totals 15 residues. V was pared by 1 base and J by 12 bases, with 9 bases of the junction left unmatched. CDR1 SGHDN and CDR2 FVKESK come from the germline V gene. CDR3 amino acids: CASSQALAGAMRQFF. CDR3 nucleotide sequence: TGTGCCAGCAGCCAAGCTCTAGCGGGAGCAATGAGGCAGTTCTTC.

This chain joins TRBV27 and TRBJ1-2; 9 bases map to TRBD1. The germline gives CDR1 MNHEY, CDR2 SMNVEV (reference sequence). This CDR3 spans 16 amino acids. V shed 6 bases and J 0 bases; nucleotides not matched to a gene: 8. The CDR3 loop is CASRGERTGANYGYTF. CDR3 in DNA: TGTGCCAGCAGAGGAGAACGGACAGGGGCTAACTATGGCTACACCTTC.

This chain connects TRBV10-1 to TRBJ1-1; 7 nucleotides line up with TRBD1. Trimming removed 4 bases from V and 0 bases from J; junction bases left unmatched: 2. This CDR3 spans 14 amino acids. Germline V CDR1 and CDR2: WNHNN, SYGVQD (reference sequence). CDR3 coding DNA: TGCGCCAGCAGTGCCGGGACAGTGAACACTGAAGCTTTCTTT. Translating it yields CASSAGTVNTEAFF.

This clone has a handful of counts. The chain carries TRBV27 and TRBJ2-7; possible D gene TRBD2, 6 bases. Germline CDR1 MNHEY, CDR2 SMNVEV (reference sequence). This CDR3 is 16 amino acids long. V was cut by 5 bases and J by 5 bases, with 22 bases left in between. CDR3 DNA sequence: TGTGCCAGCAGTCCGGTCGGGGGAGTAAGCCAGAACGAGCAGTACTTC. Its translation is CASSPVGGVSQNEQYF.

The chain carries TRBV7-6 and TRBJ2-7; D ambiguous. CDR3 length: 11 residues. Per germline, CDR1 SGHVS and CDR2 FNYEAQ. Between the trimmed V and J ends, which lost 5 bases and 6 bases, there was a span of 8 bases. CDR3: CASSHGREQYF. The CDR3 DNA is TGTGCCAGCAGCCATGGGCGCGAGCAGTACTTC. Combining the CDR3 with reference TRBV7-6 and TRBJ2-7 gives the whole variable domain GAGVSQSPRYKVTKRGQDVALRCDPISGHVSLYWYRQALGQGPEFLTYFNYEAQQDKSGLPNDRFSAERPEGSISTLTIQRTEQRDSAMYRCASSHGREQYFGPGTRLTVT.

The V call is TRBV6-5, the J call TRBJ1-2; 8 bases fit TRBD1. The germline CDR1 and CDR2 sequences are MNHEY and SVGAGI. CDR3 length: 16 amino acids. V shed 0 bases and J 4 bases; nucleotides not matched to a gene: 7. The CDR3 reads CASSYSQGATVYGYTF. The DNA of the CDR3 is TGTGCCAGCAGTTACTCCCAGGGGGCCACGGTCTATGGCTACACCTTC.

V and J are TRBV28 and TRBJ2-4, with 7 bases identical to TRBD1. Germline CDR1 MDHEN, CDR2 SYDVKM. This CDR3 has 18 amino acids. V was pared by 2 bases and J by 1 base, with 11 bases of the junction left unmatched. CDR3 amino acids: CASSLGTALGIAKNIQYF. The CDR3 DNA sequence: TGTGCCAGCAGTTTAGGGACAGCATTGGGTATCGCCAAAAACATTCAGTACTTC.

CDR3 coding DNA: TGTGCCAGCAGCCGCGGGTCTAAGGGCTACAATGAGCAGTTCTTC. Encoded protein: CASSRGSKGYNEQFF. The V and J genes are TRBV7-2 and TRBJ2-1; possible D gene TRBD2, 5 bases. Trimming took off 5 bases at V and 3 bases at J, with 14 bases between the two ends. CDR1 SGHTA and CDR2 FQGNSA come from the germline V gene. CDR3 length: 15 amino acids.

This clone was seen once. The J gene is TRBJ2-7, the V gene TRBV5-4; 10 bases are a match to TRBD2. CDR3 length equals 16 residues. The V gene's germline CDR1 is SGHNT and CDR2 YYREEE (reference sequence). J was trimmed by 0 bases and V by 4 bases; bases with no gene match: 7. The CDR3 DNA sequence: TGTGCCAGCAGCCCAAGCGGACTAGCGGTCTCCTACGAGCAGTACTTC. Protein product: CASSPSGLAVSYEQYF.

V is TRBV28 and J is TRBJ1-2; D not resolved. Germline values: CDR1 MDHEN, CDR2 SYDVKM. The V and J ends lost 8 bases and 2 bases respectively, with 6 bases between them. There are 11 residues in the CDR3. CDR3 region: CASRGNYGYTF. The CDR3 DNA follows: TGTGCCAGCCGCGGAAACTATGGCTACACCTTC.

The rearrangement links TRBV10-2 to TRBJ2-2, with D possibly being TRBD2 (6 bases). The germline V gene has CDR1 WSHSY and CDR2 SAAADI. There are 12 residues in the CDR3. Trimming took off 6 bases at V and 7 bases at J, with 9 bases between the two ends. CDR3 DNA: TGCGCCAGCAGCCCGCGGGGCGGGGAGCTGTTTTTT. Protein product: CASSPRGGELFF.

The J gene is TRBJ2-5, the V gene TRBV7-9; D may be TRBD2 (6 bases). The CDR3 spans 13 residues. V was trimmed by 3 bases and J by 5 bases, leaving 10 bases between them. Germline V CDR1 and CDR2: SEHNR, FQNEAQ (reference sequence). The CDR3 here is CASSFWGEETQYF. The CDR3 DNA sequence: TGTGCCAGCAGCTTTTGGGGGGAGGAGACCCAGTACTTC.

The J gene is TRBJ2-7, the V gene TRBV14; no definite D call. This CDR3 has 12 residues. The V gene lost 0 bases and the J gene lost 6 bases, with 6 bases spanning the gap. CDR1 is SGHDN, CDR2 FVKESK, per germline. CDR3 in DNA: TGTGCCAGCAGCCAAGATCGAGTCGAGCAGTACTTC. It translates to CASSQDRVEQYF.

This clone showed up just a few times. The chain couples TRBV27 to TRBJ1-2, with 7 bases fitting TRBD1. The V segment lost 5 bases and the J segment 5 bases; nucleotides outside the gene matches: 11. CDR3 length equals 15 residues. From germline, CDR1 is MNHEY and CDR2 SMNVEV (reference sequence). The CDR3, as DNA: TGTGCCAGCAGTACCCGACAGGGAGCCCTATATGGCTACACCTTC. It encodes CASSTRQGALYGYTF.

The J gene is TRBJ2-5, the V gene TRBV11-3; tentative D call: TRBD2 (6 bases). Germline CDR1 is SGHNT and CDR2 is YENEEA. V dropped 1 base and J dropped 5 bases, with 11 bases sitting between them. The CDR3 is made up of 14 amino acids. CDR3 sequence (DNA): TGTGCCAGCAGCTTAGGTCCGGGACTGGAGACCCAGTACTTC. Amino acid sequence: CASSLGPGLETQYF.

This clone was observed a single time. This rearrangement joins TRBV7-8 to TRBJ1-1, with D possibly being TRBD1 (5 bases). This CDR3 has 15 amino acids. Germline lookup yields CDR1 SGHVS and CDR2 FQNEAQ. V shed 4 bases and J shed 4 bases, with 16 bases lying between them. The CDR3: CASSYRQSTATEAFF. DNA of the CDR3: TGTGCCAGCAGCTATAGACAGTCCACCGCCACTGAAGCTTTCTTT.

The V call is TRBV7-2, the J call TRBJ2-7; 14 nucleotides agree with TRBD2. In germline, CDR1 is SGHTA, CDR2 FQGNSA. This CDR3 region has 17 residues. V gave up 0 bases and J gave up 2 bases; unmatched junction bases: 3. CDR3 in amino acids: CASSLAGTSGSTYEQYF. For the CDR3, the DNA is TGTGCCAGCAGCTTAGCTGGGACTAGCGGGAGTACCTACGAGCAGTACTTC.

The rearrangement uses TRBV19 and TRBJ1-1; D remains ambiguous. Trimming pared 7 bases from V and 2 bases from J, leaving 14 bases between. The CDR3 is 14 residues long. Germline V gene sequence: CDR1 LNHDA, CDR2 SQIVND (reference sequence). CDR3 loop: CASTSRNPNTEAFF. DNA for the CDR3: TGTGCCAGTACGAGCAGGAACCCAAACACTGAAGCTTTCTTT. Looking up the rest from reference TRBV19 and TRBJ1-1 gives the full variable domain: DGGITQSPKYLFRKEGQNVTLSCEQNLNHDAMYWYRQDPGQGLRLIYYSQIVNDFQKGDIAEGYSVSREKKESFPLTVTSAQKNPTAFYLCASTSRNPNTEAFFGQGTRLTVV.

The chain recombines TRBV2 with TRBJ1-1; 8 bases fit TRBD1. With V trimmed by 5 bases and J by 1 base, 3 bases remained unmatched. The germline CDR1 and CDR2 sequences are SNHLY and FYNNEI. The CDR3 consists of 14 residues. CDR3 in amino acids: CASSIDRGNTEAFF. DNA for the CDR3: TGTGCCAGCAGTATAGACAGGGGGAACACTGAAGCTTTCTTT.

The chain employs TRBV30 and TRBJ1-1; TRBD1 matches 8 bases. This CDR3 is built from 15 residues. Germline loops: CDR1 GTSNPN, CDR2 SVGIG (reference sequence). V was pared by 4 bases and J by 3 bases, with 10 bases of the junction left unmatched. The CDR3: CAWNRGVIIYTEAFF. The CDR3 nucleotides are TGTGCCTGGAACAGGGGGGTTATAATTTACACTGAAGCTTTCTTT.

The rearrangement joins TRBV5-4 to TRBJ1-2; 9 nucleotides line up with TRBD1. This CDR3 has 14 residues. Germline V lookup: CDR1 SGHNT, CDR2 YYREEE (reference sequence). Germline trimming cut 1 base from V and 8 bases from J; bases unmatched to any gene: 6. CDR3 sequence: CASSLRGQGPGYTF. The DNA for the CDR3 is TGTGCCAGCAGCTTGCGTGGACAGGGGCCAGGCTACACCTTC.

The chain joins TRBV28 to TRBJ1-4, with D tentatively TRBD1 (5 bases). The germline CDR1 and CDR2 sequences are MDHEN and SYDVKM. The CDR3 is made up of 15 amino acids. Trimming shortened V by 5 bases and J by 4 bases, and 14 bases separated the two germline ends. In DNA, the CDR3 is TGTGCCAGCAGTGGTGACAGAGTCCTTAATGAAAAACTGTTTTTT. Its protein product is CASSGDRVLNEKLFF.

The chain uses TRBV10-1 and TRBJ2-1; 7 nucleotides line up with TRBD2. The J segment lost 5 bases and the V segment lost 4 bases, leaving 5 bases of the junction unmatched. Germline lookup yields CDR1 WNHNN and CDR2 SYGVQD (reference sequence). The CDR3 spans 14 residues. This CDR3 reads CASSGLAADNEQFF. The CDR3 region has the DNA TGCGCCAGCAGTGGGCTAGCGGCCGACAATGAGCAGTTCTTC.

The chain uses TRBV7-2 and TRBJ2-5; 11 bases fit TRBD2. This CDR3 has 14 residues. The ends lost 6 bases at V and 13 bases at J; junction bases unmatched: 13. Germline CDR1 SGHTA, CDR2 FQGNSA. The CDR3 reads CASREGTSGLLWYF. Here the CDR3 DNA reads TGTGCCAGCAGGGAAGGGACTAGCGGCCTTTTATGGTACTTC.

The chain combines TRBV19 with TRBJ1-1; 7 bases fit TRBD1. Trimming removed 5 bases from V and 4 bases from J; junction bases left unmatched: 4. Germline values: CDR1 LNHDA, CDR2 SQIVND (reference sequence). This CDR3 spans 13 amino acids. The CDR3 here is CASSPQGFTEAFF. The DNA for the CDR3 is TGTGCCAGTAGTCCACAGGGGTTCACTGAAGCTTTCTTT.

The chain couples TRBV12-3 or TRBV12-4 to TRBJ1-2, with D perhaps TRBD1 (5 bases). Deletions cut 4 bases from V and 3 bases from J, with 9 bases between. This CDR3 comprises 13 residues. The CDR3 DNA sequence: TGTGCCAGCAGTTCGACAGCCGACTATGGCTACACCTTC. Protein product: CASSSTADYGYTF.

The chain joins TRBV5-4 to TRBJ2-7; D gene unclear. V dropped 1 base and J dropped 5 bases, with 7 bases sitting between them. The CDR3 consists of 12 residues. Germline lookup yields CDR1 SGHNT and CDR2 YYREEE (reference sequence). The DNA of the CDR3 is TGTGCCAGCAGCTTGACTCTTGACGAGCAGTACTTC. Translating gives CASSLTLDEQYF.

The chain recombines TRBV24-1 with TRBJ2-5; D unresolved. The CDR3 is 14 residues long. The ends were cut back, 5 bases at V and 2 bases at J, with 11 bases in the middle. Germline CDR1 is KGHDR and CDR2 is SFDVKD. In DNA form, the CDR3 reads TGTGCCACCAGTGGCGGAGCCAGTCAAGAGACCCAGTACTTC. Its translation: CATSGGASQETQYF.

This chain connects TRBV4-1 to TRBJ2-3; 9 bases fit TRBD2. The V gene's germline CDR1 is MGHRA and CDR2 YSYEKL. The CDR3 loop spans 15 amino acids. J was trimmed by 2 bases and V by 6 bases; bases with no gene match: 6. DNA of the CDR3: TGCGCCAGCAGTCGCCCTAGCGGGACCACAGATACGCAGTATTTT. It yields the protein CASSRPSGTTDTQYF.